Below, 12 T cell receptor beta chains from the same sample are listed, as sequenced in a study of T cell changes during pregnancy in multiple sclerosis. Sequencing used immunoSEQ multiplex PCR; TCRdb keeps in-frame clones, though not all of them. The sample has about 60,000 clones, approximately 93% seen once. Sequenced here: peripheral blood, sampled after pregnancy. These receptors came from a female donor with multiple sclerosis, enrolled in a pregnancy study.

The rearrangement links TRBV28 to TRBJ2-7; D is uncertain. Per germline, CDR1 MDHEN and CDR2 SYDVKM. This CDR3 comprises 12 residues. Deletions cut 6 bases from V and 5 bases from J, with 11 bases between. The CDR3 here is CASSWSFDEQYF. CDR3 nucleotide sequence: TGTGCCAGCAGCTGGAGTTTCGACGAGCAGTACTTC.

V usage is TRBV6-5 and J usage is TRBJ1-2, with D perhaps matching TRBD1 (5 bases). V lost 0 bases to trimming and J lost 3 bases, with 11 bases between them. Per germline, CDR1 MNHEY and CDR2 SVGAGI. The CDR3 has 15 amino acids. The CDR3: CASSYSLAGYYGYTF. In nucleotides, the CDR3 is TGTGCCAGCAGTTACTCCCTCGCAGGGTACTATGGCTACACCTTC.

The chain carries TRBV28 and TRBJ1-2, with a tentative D call TRBD1 (6 bases). The CDR3 runs to 10 residues. V lost 5 bases to trimming and J lost 14 bases, with 12 bases between them. CDR1 and CDR2 from the germline V gene are MDHEN and SYDVKM. The CDR3 region has the DNA TGTGCCAGCAGTCGGGACACCTTAACCTTC. Translation: CASSRDTLTF.

The chain joins TRBV7-8 to TRBJ2-7; TRBD1 agrees at 8 bases. The CDR3 spans 15 residues. Trimming at V came to 5 bases and at J to 3 bases, leaving 9 bases not matched to a gene. Germline CDR1 is SGHVS and CDR2 is FQNEAQ. The CDR3 sequence: CASSQPGTGVYEQYF. DNA of the CDR3: TGTGCCAGCAGCCAACCCGGGACAGGCGTCTACGAGCAGTACTTC.

The V gene is TRBV29-1, the J gene TRBJ2-7; 8 bases line up with TRBD1. V lost 0 bases to trimming and J lost 5 bases; unmatched junction nucleotides: 9. Germline CDR1 is SQVTM and CDR2 is ANQGSEA. This CDR3 comprises 15 residues. Here the CDR3 DNA reads TGCAGCGTTGAAGAGACAGGGGTCACCCTGGACGAGCAGTACTTC. Encoded protein: CSVEETGVTLDEQYF.

About this clone: At one of its ends the junction is not consistent with the germline gene, which may arise from a read error. The chain uses TRBV7-7 and TRBJ2-1; 13 nucleotides align to TRBD2. Germline CDR1 reads SSHAT; CDR2 reads FNYEAQ (reference sequence). The length of the CDR3 is 16 residues. The CDR3 DNA is TGTGCTAGCAGCTCAGGACTAGCGGGAGCTCTGAATGAGCAGTTCTTC. This encodes CASSSGLAGALNEQFF.

The chain combines TRBV29-1 with TRBJ1-1; TRBD1 agrees at 11 bases. V trimming: 2 bases; J trimming: 5 bases; junction bases outside the gene matches: 13. This CDR3 is 17 amino acids long. CDR1 SQVTM and CDR2 ANQGSEA come from the germline V gene. The CDR3 loop reads CSVERLGQGARRTEAFF. The DNA of the CDR3 is TGCAGCGTTGAAAGGTTAGGACAGGGGGCGAGGAGGACTGAAGCTTTCTTT.

The chain is built from TRBV18 and TRBJ2-2, with 7 bases identical to TRBD2. The CDR3 loop spans 16 amino acids. The V and J ends lost 1 base and 6 bases, in that order; junction bases with no gene match: 8. CDR1 and CDR2 from the germline V gene are KGHSH and LQKENI. The chain's CDR3 is CASSPRQREVSGELFF. The CDR3 coding sequence is TGTGCCAGCTCACCACGACAACGGGAGGTTTCCGGGGAGCTGTTTTTT.

The J gene is TRBJ2-5, the V gene TRBV7-9, with a possible D match to TRBD1 (5 bases). CDR1 is SEHNR and CDR2 is FQNEAQ in the germline V gene (reference sequence). Between the trimmed V and J ends, which lost 5 bases and 0 bases, there was a span of 16 bases. The CDR3 is made up of 16 amino acids. CDR3 DNA: TGTGCCAGCAGCCTGACAGCAACCATACACCAAGAGACCCAGTACTTC. Translation gives CASSLTATIHQETQYF.

The chain has TRBV15 and TRBJ2-7; 7 bases fit TRBD1. V was clipped by 7 bases and J by 3 bases; unmatched bases: 9. The CDR3 runs to 14 residues. Germline assignment: CDR1 LNHNV and CDR2 YYDKDF (reference sequence). The CDR3 DNA reads as TGTGCCACCATGGCAGGGGGTGATTTCTACGAGCAGTACTTC. Translation gives CATMAGGDFYEQYF.

CDR3 sequence (DNA): TGTGCCAGCACCGGACCCTTGGGGGCCATGAACACTGAAGCTTTCTTT. This encodes CASTGPLGAMNTEAFF. This chain joins TRBV6-6 and TRBJ1-1, with a tentative D call TRBD1 (6 bases). The CDR3 has 16 residues. V was pared by 7 bases and J by 0 bases, with 18 bases between. CDR1 is MNHNY, CDR2 SVGAGI, per germline (reference sequence).

In the case of this clone: A much larger clone lies a single base off, so this may be a read error. Distinct nucleotide sequences in the sample also encode this CDR3. The chain employs TRBV6-1 and TRBJ2-7; tentatively, D is TRBD2 (5 bases). The CDR3 loop spans 14 amino acids. Germline-derived CDR1 and CDR2 are MNHNS and SASEGT. CDR3 nucleotides: TGCGCCAGCAGTGAGGGAGAGACCTCCTACGAGCAGTACTTC. Translating gives CASSEGETSYEQYF.